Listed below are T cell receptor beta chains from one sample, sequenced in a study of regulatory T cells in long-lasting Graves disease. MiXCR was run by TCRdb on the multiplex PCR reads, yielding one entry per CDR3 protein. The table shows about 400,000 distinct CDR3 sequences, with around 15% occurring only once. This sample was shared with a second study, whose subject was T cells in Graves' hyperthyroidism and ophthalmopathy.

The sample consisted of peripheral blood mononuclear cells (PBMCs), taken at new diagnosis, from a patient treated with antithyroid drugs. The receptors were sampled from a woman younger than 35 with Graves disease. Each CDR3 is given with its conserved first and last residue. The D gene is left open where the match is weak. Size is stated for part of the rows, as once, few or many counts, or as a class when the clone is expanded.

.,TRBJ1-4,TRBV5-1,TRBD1,CASSFFGQDNEKLFF,TGCGCCAGCAGCTTTTTTGGACAGGATAATGAAAAACTGTTTTTT
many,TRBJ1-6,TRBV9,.,CASSVSPWDSPLHF,TGTGCCAGCAGCGTATCCCCGTGGGATTCACCCCTCCACTTT
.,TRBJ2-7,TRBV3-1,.,CASSQSSVYEQYF,TGTGCCAGCAGCCAAAGTTCAGTCTACGAGCAGTACTTC
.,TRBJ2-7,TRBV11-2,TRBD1,CASSSDGRRGQGPYEQYF,TGTGCCAGCAGCTCGGACGGGAGGCGGGGACAGGGACCCTACGAGCAGTACTTC
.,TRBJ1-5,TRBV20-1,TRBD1,CSAKELRQGGVSSSQPQHF,TGCAGTGCTAAAGAGTTGAGACAGGGAGGGGTATCGAGCAGTCAGCCCCAGCATTTT
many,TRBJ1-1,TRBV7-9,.,CASSLVPQLEAFF,TGTGCCAGCAGCTTAGTCCCCCAGCTTGAAGCTTTCTTT
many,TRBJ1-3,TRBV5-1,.,CASLITWRISGNTIYF,TGCGCCAGCTTAATAACTTGGAGGATCTCTGGAAACACCATATATTTT
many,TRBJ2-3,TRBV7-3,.,CASSLAGAQDTQYF,TGTGCCAGCAGCTTAGCGGGGGCCCAAGATACGCAGTATTTT
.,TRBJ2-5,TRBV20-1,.,CSARDPGPRQETQYF,TGCAGTGCTAGAGACCCCGGGCCGAGACAAGAGACCCAGTACTTC
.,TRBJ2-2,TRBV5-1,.,CASSLETGGTGELFF,TGCGCCAGCAGCTTGGAGACAGGTGGGACCGGGGAGCTGTTTTTT
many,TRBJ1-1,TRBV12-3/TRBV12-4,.,CASSPYVEVFTEAFF,TGTGCCAGCAGCCCTTACGTTGAGGTTTTCACTGAAGCTTTCTTT
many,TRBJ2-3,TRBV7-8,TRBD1,CASSSGQGTDTQYF,TGTGCCAGCAGCTCCGGACAGGGCACAGATACGCAGTATTTT
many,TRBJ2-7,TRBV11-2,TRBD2,CASSRLAGLYEQYF,TGTGCCAGCAGCAGACTAGCGGGACTCTACGAGCAGTACTTC